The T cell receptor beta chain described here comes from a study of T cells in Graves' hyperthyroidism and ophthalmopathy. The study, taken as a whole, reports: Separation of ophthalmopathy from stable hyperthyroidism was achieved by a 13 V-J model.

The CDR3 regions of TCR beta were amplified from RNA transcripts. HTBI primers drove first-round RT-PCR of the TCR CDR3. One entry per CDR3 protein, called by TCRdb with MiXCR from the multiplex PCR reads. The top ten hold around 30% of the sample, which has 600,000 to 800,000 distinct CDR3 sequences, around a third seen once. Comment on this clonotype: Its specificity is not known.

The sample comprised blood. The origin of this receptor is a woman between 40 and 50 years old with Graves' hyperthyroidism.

CDR3 DNA sequence: TGTGCCAGCAGTGAAGGGACTAGTCGGCCCCAGCATTTT. This sequence encodes CASSEGTSRPQHF. The chain joins TRBV6-5 to TRBJ1-5, with TRBD1 as a possible D gene (5 bases). The V gene's germline CDR1 is MNHEY and CDR2 SVGAGI. The CDR3 loop spans 13 amino acids. V lost 5 bases, J lost 9 bases, and 14 bases lay in between.